These T cell receptor beta chains were read from a single sample in a study of CD8 T cells in ankylosing spondylitis. TCRdb called the 5' RACE reads again in MiXCR, with one record for every CDR3 protein. The data contain hundreds of thousands of distinct CDR3 sequences, approximately 22% of them singletons. The sequencing input was blood, either unsorted or a sorted T cell fraction (not recorded which). The receptors originated from a male donor with ankylosing spondylitis or in good health (not recorded which). The CDR3 runs from the conserved cysteine through the conserved F or W. D genes are given only for firm matches. Part of the rows lack a size; the others show once, few, many or a class for expanded clones.

>TRBV27|few|TRBJ2-1|TRBD2
TGTGCCAGCAGTTTAACCCTAAGCGGGGGGGCCCGCAATGAGCAGTTCTTC
CASSLTLSGGARNEQFF
>TRBV11-2|few|TRBJ2-7|-
TGTGCCAGCAGCTCAGTGACGGCCGCAGAACAGTACTTC
CASSSVTAAEQYF
>TRBV29-1|many|TRBJ2-7|TRBD1
TGCAGCGCCCAACAGGGGTTCTACGAGCAGTACTTC
CSAQQGFYEQYF
>TRBV12-3/TRBV12-4|few|TRBJ2-3|-
TGTGCCAGCAGATCGAGGGGGATGAGCGCAGATACGCAGTATTTT
CASRSRGMSADTQYF
>TRBV27|-|TRBJ2-2|TRBD2
TGTGCCAGCAGTTTATCAGGCGGGGGGAACACCGGGGAGCTGTTTTTT
CASSLSGGGNTGELFF
>TRBV20-1|-|TRBJ2-3|-
TGCAGTGCTAGCGAGGACGGATTCACAGATACGCAGTATTTT
CSASEDGFTDTQYF
>TRBV5-1|-|TRBJ2-7|TRBD1
TGCGCCAGCAGCCGTTACGAGGGGGCTCCCTACGAGCAGTACTTC
CASSRYEGAPYEQYF
>TRBV4-1|-|TRBJ2-2|-
TGCGCCAGCAGCTTGCTTCCAGGGGACACCGGGGAGCTGTTTTTT
CASSLLPGDTGELFF
>TRBV4-2|-|TRBJ2-1|-
TGTGCCAGCAGCCAAGTGCCTACAGGGGAGCAGTTCTTC
CASSQVPTGEQFF
>TRBV20-1|-|TRBJ2-7|-
TGCAGTGCTAGACGGCCAGTCTACGAGCAGTACTTC
CSARRPVYEQYF
>TRBV29-1|-|TRBJ2-1|-
TGCAGCGTTGAGGGGGATTCCAATGAGCAGTTCTTC
CSVEGDSNEQFF
>TRBV9|-|TRBJ2-3|TRBD1
TGTGCCAGCAGCGGCTCCGGGACAGGGCTTAGTACGCAGTATTTT
CASSGSGTGLSTQYF
>TRBV6-5|few|TRBJ1-5|-
TGTGCCAGCAGTACCGACGGAAGCAATCAGCCCCAGCATTTT
CASSTDGSNQPQHF
>TRBV12-3/TRBV12-4|-|TRBJ1-1|TRBD1
TGTGCCACTGGACAGGGGGCCGCTGAAGCTTTCTTT
CATGQGAAEAFF
>TRBV20-1|few|TRBJ1-5|-
TGCAGTGCTGGAGATGGTAGCAATCAGCCCCAGCATTTT
CSAGDGSNQPQHF
>TRBV28|-|TRBJ2-1|-
TGTGCCAGCGAGACCACGGCGGCCGACACTCGGTATAATGAGCAGTTCTTC
CASETTAADTRYNEQFF
>TRBV5-1|-|TRBJ2-6|TRBD1
TGCGCCAGCAGCTTGGGAGGAATGGACAGGGTCTTCGCTGGGGCCAACGTCCTGACTTTC
CASSLGGMDRVFAGANVLTF
>TRBV29-1|-|TRBJ2-2|-
TGCAGCGGCCTCGTCGCCCCCGGGGAGCTGTTTTTT
CSGLVAPGELFF
>TRBV29-1|few|TRBJ1-1|TRBD1
TGCAGCGTCCAAAGAGCGACAGGGATAAACACTGAAGCTTTCTTT
CSVQRATGINTEAFF
>TRBV12-3/TRBV12-4|many|TRBJ2-7|TRBD1
TGTGCCAGCAGAGGGACAGGATCCTACGAGCAGTACTTC
CASRGTGSYEQYF